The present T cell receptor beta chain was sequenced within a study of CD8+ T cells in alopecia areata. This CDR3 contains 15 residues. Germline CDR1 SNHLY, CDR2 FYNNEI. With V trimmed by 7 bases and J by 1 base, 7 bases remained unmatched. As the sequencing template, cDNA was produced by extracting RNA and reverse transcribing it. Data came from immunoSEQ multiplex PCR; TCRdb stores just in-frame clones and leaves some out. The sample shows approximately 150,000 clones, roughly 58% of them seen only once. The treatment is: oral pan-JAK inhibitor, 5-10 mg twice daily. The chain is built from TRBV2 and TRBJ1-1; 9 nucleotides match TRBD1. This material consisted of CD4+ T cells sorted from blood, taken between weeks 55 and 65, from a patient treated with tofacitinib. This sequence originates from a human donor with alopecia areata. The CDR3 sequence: CASTYRGLGNTEAFF. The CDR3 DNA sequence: TGTGCCAGCACCTACAGGGGGCTTGGGAACACTGAAGCTTTCTTT.